The 11 T cell receptor beta chains below were found in one sample sequenced in a study of post-analysis software for immune sequencing data (dated by TCRdb to between 2015 and 2016). On the study overall, not on this receptor specifically: Four or five TRBV segments, including TRBV5-6, TRBV5-1 and TRBV20-1, were significantly more frequent in patients than controls.

Receptors were amplified or captured by PCR. The sequencer listed for this sample is Illumina HiSeq 2500. To reduce PCR and sequencing biases, unique molecular identifiers were incorporated into the TCR beta cDNA libraries. TCRdb itself trimmed the public reads at Q25 with fastp, ran MiXCR and retained productive beta chains. Records with the same CDR3 protein are collapsed into one entry carrying the most frequent genes and DNA. The sample table lists hundreds of thousands of distinct CDR3 sequences, around 47% of them with a count of one. 1.5% to 2% of the sample comes from the top ten. Their target antigens are unknown. The sample comprised blood. These receptors originate from a girl aged 5 to 17 with multiple sclerosis.

There are a few counts of this clonotype. The chain combines TRBV13 with TRBJ1-2; D ambiguous. Trimming removed 5 bases from V and 3 bases from J, with 7 bases in between. This CDR3 spans 12 amino acids. Germline lookup yields CDR1 PRHDT and CDR2 FYEKMQ (reference sequence). The CDR3 DNA sequence: TGTGCCAGCAGCGTCCGGGACTATGGCTACACCTTC. It specifies CASSVRDYGYTF.

This clonotype was counted only a few times. The CDR3 sequence is CASSYLPGTSGGYEQYF. For the CDR3, the DNA is TGTGCCAGCAGTTACTTGCCCGGGACTAGCGGGGGCTACGAGCAGTACTTC. The chain joins TRBV6-6 to TRBJ2-7; 14 bases align to TRBD2. J gave up 3 bases and V 1 base, and 5 bases lay outside the gene matches. The CDR3 contains 17 residues. Germline CDR1 MNHNY, CDR2 SVGAGI (reference sequence).

The V gene is TRBV20-1, the J gene TRBJ2-1; 9 bases are a match to TRBD2. CDR3 length equals 13 residues. The ends lost 3 bases at V and 8 bases at J; junction bases unmatched: 5. The germline V gene has CDR1 DFQATT and CDR2 SNEGSKA (reference sequence). The CDR3: CSASAGLADEQFF. CDR3 sequence (DNA): TGCAGTGCTAGTGCGGGACTAGCCGATGAGCAGTTCTTC.

This clonotype was found a few times. V usage is TRBV7-2 and J usage is TRBJ2-1, with D possibly being TRBD1 or TRBD2 (5 bases each). The V end lost 1 base, the J end lost 13 bases, and 14 bases lay between the germline ends. In germline, CDR1 is SGHTA, CDR2 FQGNSA. CDR3 size: 13 residues. CDR3 nucleotide sequence: TGTGCCAGCAGCTTAGTGGGACCCACGGTTCAGTTCTTC. Translated, it gives CASSLVGPTVQFF. Looking up the rest from reference TRBV7-2 and TRBJ2-1 gives the full variable domain: GAGVSQSPSNKVTEKGKDVELRCDPISGHTALYWYRQSLGQGLEFLIYFQGNSAPDKSGLPSDRFSAERTGGSVSTLTIQRTQQEDSAVYLCASSLVGPTVQFFGPGTRLTVL.

This clonotype came up a few times. The J gene is TRBJ2-4, the V gene TRBV13; 11 bases line up with TRBD1. Matching the DNA end better, TRBJ2-7 makes the J call doubtful. The CDR3 is 14 amino acids. Germline assignment: CDR1 PRHDT and CDR2 FYEKMQ (reference sequence). The CDR3 here is CASSFGQGASEQYF. CDR3 sequence (DNA): TGTGCCAGCAGCTTCGGACAGGGGGCGAGCGAGCAGTACTTC.

V and J are TRBV11-2 and TRBJ2-1; tentative D call: TRBD1 (5 bases). Germline lookup yields CDR1 SGHAT and CDR2 FQNNGV. Trimming removed 5 bases from V and 3 bases from J, with 14 bases in between. The CDR3 sequence is 15 residues long. CDR3 sequence (DNA): TGTGCCAGCAGCCCCATAGGGGTAGGCTACAATGAGCAGTTCTTC. Translation gives CASSPIGVGYNEQFF.

This chain uses TRBV5-1 with TRBJ2-1, with 7 nucleotides matching TRBD1. V lost 0 bases to trimming and J lost 2 bases; unmatched junction nucleotides: 8. In germline, CDR1 is SGHRS, CDR2 YFSETQ. The CDR3 is 17 residues long. CDR3 sequence reads: CASSLVPRDSPYNEQFF. The DNA for the CDR3 is TGCGCCAGCAGCTTGGTCCCCCGGGACAGTCCCTACAATGAGCAGTTCTTC.

The V gene is TRBV25-1, the J gene TRBJ2-7, with D possibly being TRBD1 (6 bases). The V gene's germline CDR1 is MGHDK and CDR2 SYGVNS. The CDR3 has 13 residues. Deletions cut 6 bases from V and 3 bases from J, with 12 bases between. CDR3 nucleotide sequence: TGTGCCAGCAGAGGACAGTCAATCTACGAGCAGTACTTC. It is translated as CASRGQSIYEQYF.

This clonotype was observed a few times. The chain employs TRBV20-1 and TRBJ2-7; 14 nucleotides agree with TRBD2. The CDR3 has 16 residues. The germline V gene has CDR1 DFQATT and CDR2 SNEGSKA (reference sequence). J was trimmed by 5 bases and V by 3 bases; bases with no gene match: 9. CDR3 bases: TGCAGTGCTAGTTGGTTTGGGACTAGCGGGAGAAACGAGCAGTACTTC. Its protein is CSASWFGTSGRNEQYF.

The chain carries TRBV20-1 and TRBJ1-2; a weak D match, TRBD1 (6 bases). Trimming stripped 6 bases from V and 4 bases from J, with 15 bases between. This CDR3 has 13 residues. Germline CDR1 DFQATT, CDR2 SNEGSKA (reference sequence). The CDR3 nucleotides read TGCAGTGCCCTGACAGGTTCCCTCTATGGCTACACCTTC. This codes for CSALTGSLYGYTF.

This clonotype was found once. The gene calls are TRBV29-1 and TRBJ2-7, with D possibly called TRBD1 or TRBD2 (5 bases each). CDR3 size: 14 residues. Germline loops: CDR1 SQVTM, CDR2 ANQGSEA. Trimming removed 7 bases from V and 1 base from J, with 17 bases in between. The CDR3 sequence: CSALLWDGSYEQYF. The CDR3 DNA follows: TGCAGCGCCCTACTGTGGGACGGATCCTACGAGCAGTACTTC.